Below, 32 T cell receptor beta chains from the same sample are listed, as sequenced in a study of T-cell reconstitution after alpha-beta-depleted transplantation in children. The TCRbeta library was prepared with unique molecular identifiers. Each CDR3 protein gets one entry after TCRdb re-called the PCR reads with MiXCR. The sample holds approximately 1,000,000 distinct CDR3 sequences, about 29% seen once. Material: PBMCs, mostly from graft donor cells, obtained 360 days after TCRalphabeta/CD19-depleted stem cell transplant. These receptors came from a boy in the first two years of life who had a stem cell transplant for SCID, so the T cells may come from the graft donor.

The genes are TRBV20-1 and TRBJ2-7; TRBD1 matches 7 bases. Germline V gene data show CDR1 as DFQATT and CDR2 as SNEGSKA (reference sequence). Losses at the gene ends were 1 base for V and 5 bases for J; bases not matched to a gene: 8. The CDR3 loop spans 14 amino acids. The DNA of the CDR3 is TGCAGTGCTAGAGGACAGGGCCTTACCAACGAGCAGTACTTC. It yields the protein CSARGQGLTNEQYF.

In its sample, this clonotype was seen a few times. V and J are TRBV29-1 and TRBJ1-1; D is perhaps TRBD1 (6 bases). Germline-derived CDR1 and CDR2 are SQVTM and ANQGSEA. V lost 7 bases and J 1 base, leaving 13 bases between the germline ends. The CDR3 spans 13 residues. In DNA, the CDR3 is TGCAGCGGACAGGACAGCCCGAACACTGAAGCTTTCTTT. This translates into CSGQDSPNTEAFF.

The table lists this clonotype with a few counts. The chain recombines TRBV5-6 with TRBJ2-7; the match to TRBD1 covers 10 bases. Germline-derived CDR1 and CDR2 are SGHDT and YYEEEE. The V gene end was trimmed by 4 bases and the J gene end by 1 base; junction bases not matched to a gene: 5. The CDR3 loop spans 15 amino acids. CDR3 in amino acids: CASSRDRGGSYEQYF. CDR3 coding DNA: TGTGCCAGCAGCCGGGACAGGGGAGGTTCCTACGAGCAGTACTTC.

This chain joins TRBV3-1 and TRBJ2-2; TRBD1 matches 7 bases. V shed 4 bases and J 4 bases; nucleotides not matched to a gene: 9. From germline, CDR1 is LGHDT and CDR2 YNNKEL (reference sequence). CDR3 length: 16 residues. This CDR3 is CASSRGAQGSTGELFF. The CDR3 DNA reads TGTGCCAGCAGCCGTGGGGCACAGGGGAGCACCGGGGAGCTGTTTTTT. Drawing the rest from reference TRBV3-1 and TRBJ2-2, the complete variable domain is DTAVSQTPKYLVTQMGNDKSIKCEQNLGHDTMYWYKQDSKKFLKIMFSYNNKELIINETVPNRFSPKSPDKAHLNLHINSLELGDSAVYFCASSRGAQGSTGELFFGEGSRLTVL.

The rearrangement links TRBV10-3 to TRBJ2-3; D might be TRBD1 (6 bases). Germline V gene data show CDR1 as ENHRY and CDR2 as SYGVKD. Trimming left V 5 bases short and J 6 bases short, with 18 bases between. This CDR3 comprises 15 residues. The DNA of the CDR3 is TGTGCCATCAGTCCTTCAGGGGCCGGCATGGATACGCAGTATTTT. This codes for CAISPSGAGMDTQYF.

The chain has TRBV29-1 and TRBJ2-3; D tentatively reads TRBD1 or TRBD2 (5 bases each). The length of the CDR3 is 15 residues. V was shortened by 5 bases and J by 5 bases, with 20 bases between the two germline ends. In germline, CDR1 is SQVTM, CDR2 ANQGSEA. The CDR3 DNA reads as TGCAGCGTTCATATTGGGACGGGAAGCGGAGATACGCAGTATTTT. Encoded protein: CSVHIGTGSGDTQYF.

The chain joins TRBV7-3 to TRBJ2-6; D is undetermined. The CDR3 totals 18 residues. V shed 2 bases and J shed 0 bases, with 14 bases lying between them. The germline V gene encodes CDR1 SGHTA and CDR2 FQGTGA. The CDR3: CASSLSQAGSSGANVLTF. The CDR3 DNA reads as TGTGCCAGCAGCTTATCCCAGGCCGGTAGCTCTGGGGCCAACGTCCTGACTTTC. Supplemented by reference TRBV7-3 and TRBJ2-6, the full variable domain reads GAGVSQTPSNKVTEKGKYVELRCDPISGHTALYWYRQSLGQGPEFLIYFQGTGAADDSGLPNDRFFAVRPEGSVSTLKIQRTERGDSAVYLCASSLSQAGSSGANVLTFGAGSRLTVL.

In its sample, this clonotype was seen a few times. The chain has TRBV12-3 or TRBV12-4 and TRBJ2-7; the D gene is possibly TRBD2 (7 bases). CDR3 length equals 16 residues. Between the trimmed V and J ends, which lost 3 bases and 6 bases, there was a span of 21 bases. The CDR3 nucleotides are TGTGCCAGCAGTTTTTACGTCGGGGGGACAAGTGGCGAGCAGTACTTC. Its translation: CASSFYVGGTSGEQYF.

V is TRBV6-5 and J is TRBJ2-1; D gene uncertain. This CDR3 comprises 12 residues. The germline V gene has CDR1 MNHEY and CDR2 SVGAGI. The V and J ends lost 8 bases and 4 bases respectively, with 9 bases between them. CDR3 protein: CASGFGYNEQFF. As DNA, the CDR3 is TGTGCCAGCGGTTTTGGGTACAATGAGCAGTTCTTC.

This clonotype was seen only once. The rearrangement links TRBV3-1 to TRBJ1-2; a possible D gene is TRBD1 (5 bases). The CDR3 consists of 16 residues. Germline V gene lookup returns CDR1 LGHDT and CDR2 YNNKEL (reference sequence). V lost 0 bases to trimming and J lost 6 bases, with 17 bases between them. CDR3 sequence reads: CASSQDFGQGHHGYTF. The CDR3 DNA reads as TGTGCCAGCAGCCAAGATTTCGGTCAGGGCCACCATGGCTACACCTTC.

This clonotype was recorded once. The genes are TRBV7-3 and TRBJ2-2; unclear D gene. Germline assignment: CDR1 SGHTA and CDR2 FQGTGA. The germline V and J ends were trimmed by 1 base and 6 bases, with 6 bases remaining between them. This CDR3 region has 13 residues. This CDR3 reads CASSLNGPGELFF. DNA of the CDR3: TGTGCCAGCAGCTTAAACGGGCCCGGGGAGCTGTTTTTT.

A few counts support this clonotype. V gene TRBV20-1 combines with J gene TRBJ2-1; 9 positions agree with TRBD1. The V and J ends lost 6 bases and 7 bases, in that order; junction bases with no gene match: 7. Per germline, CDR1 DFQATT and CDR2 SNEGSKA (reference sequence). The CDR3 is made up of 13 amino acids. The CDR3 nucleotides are TGCAGTGCCCACCTGGACAGGGGAAATGAGCAGTTCTTC. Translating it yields CSAHLDRGNEQFF.

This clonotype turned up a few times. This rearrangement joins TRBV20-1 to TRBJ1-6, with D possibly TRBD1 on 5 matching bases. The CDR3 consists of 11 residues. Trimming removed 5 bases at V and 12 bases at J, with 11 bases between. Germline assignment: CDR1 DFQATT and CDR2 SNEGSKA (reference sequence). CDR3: CSASPGRPLHF. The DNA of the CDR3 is TGCAGTGCTTCGCCGGGACGACCCCTCCACTTT.

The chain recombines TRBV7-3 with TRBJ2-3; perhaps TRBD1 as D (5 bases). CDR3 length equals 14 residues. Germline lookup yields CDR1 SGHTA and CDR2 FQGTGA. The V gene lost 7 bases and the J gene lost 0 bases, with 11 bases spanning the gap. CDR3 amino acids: CASTLPGSTDTQYF. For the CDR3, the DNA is TGTGCCAGCACCCTCCCAGGGAGCACAGATACGCAGTATTTT.

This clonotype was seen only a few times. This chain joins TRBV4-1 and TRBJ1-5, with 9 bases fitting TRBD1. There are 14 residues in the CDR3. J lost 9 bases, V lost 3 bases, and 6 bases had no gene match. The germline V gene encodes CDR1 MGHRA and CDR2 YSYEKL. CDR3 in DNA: TGCGCCAGCAGCCAGGGACAGGGAGGACTGCCCCAGCATTTT. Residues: CASSQGQGGLPQHF.

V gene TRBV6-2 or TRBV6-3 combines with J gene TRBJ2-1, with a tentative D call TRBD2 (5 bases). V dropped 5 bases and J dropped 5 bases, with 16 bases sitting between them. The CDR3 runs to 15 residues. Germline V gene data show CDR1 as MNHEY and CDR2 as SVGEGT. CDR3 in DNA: TGTGCCAGCAGTCATTTAACCCTCGGGAACAATGAGCAGTTCTTC. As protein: CASSHLTLGNNEQFF.

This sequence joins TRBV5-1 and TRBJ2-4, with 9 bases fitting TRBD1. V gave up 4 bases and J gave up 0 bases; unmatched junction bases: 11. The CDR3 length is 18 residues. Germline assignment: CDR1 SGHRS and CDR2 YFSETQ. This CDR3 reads CASSPGQGSLLAKNIQYF. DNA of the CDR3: TGCGCCAGCAGCCCCGGACAGGGGTCGCTTCTAGCCAAAAACATTCAGTACTTC.

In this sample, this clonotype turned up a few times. CDR3 sequence: CASSLVFAYEQYF. CDR3 sequence (DNA): TGTGCCAGCAGCTTGGTTTTTGCCTACGAGCAGTACTTC. V gene TRBV5-5 combines with J gene TRBJ2-7; no definite D call. Trimming took 0 bases from V and 2 from J, leaving 6 bases between them. Germline V gene data show CDR1 as SGHKS and CDR2 as YYEKEE (reference sequence). The CDR3 length is 13 residues.

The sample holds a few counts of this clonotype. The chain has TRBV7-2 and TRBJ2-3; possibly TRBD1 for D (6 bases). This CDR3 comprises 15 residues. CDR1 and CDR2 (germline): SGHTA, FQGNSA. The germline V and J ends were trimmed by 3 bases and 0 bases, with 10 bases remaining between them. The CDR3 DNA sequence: TGTGCCAGCAGCTTCACCGGACAGAGCACAGATACGCAGTATTTT. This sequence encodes CASSFTGQSTDTQYF.

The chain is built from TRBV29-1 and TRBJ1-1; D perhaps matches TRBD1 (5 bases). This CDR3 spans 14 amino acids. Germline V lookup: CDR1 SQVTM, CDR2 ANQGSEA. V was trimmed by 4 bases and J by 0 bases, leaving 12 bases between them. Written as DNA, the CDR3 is TGCAGCGTTGTCCCATCAGGGCTGAACACTGAAGCTTTCTTT. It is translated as CSVVPSGLNTEAFF.

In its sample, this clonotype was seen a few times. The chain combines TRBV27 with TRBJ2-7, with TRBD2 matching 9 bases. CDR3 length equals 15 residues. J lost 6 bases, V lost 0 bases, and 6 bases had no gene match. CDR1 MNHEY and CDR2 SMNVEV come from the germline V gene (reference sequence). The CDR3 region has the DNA TGTGCCAGCAGTTTATCGCCGGGACTAGCATTCGAGCAGTACTTC. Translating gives CASSLSPGLAFEQYF.

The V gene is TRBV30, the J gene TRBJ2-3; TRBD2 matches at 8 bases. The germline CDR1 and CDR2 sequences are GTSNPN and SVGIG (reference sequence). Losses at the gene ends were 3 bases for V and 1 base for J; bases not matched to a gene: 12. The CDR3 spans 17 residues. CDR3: CAWRTDPGTRGTDTQYF. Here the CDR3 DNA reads TGTGCCTGGAGAACCGACCCCGGGACTAGGGGCACAGATACGCAGTATTTT.

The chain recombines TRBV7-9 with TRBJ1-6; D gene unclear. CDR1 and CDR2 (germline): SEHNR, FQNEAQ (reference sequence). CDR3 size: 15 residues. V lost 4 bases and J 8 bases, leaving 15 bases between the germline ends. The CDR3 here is CASSSRGVRDSPLHF. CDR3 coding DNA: TGTGCCAGCAGCTCCCGTGGAGTCAGAGATTCACCCCTCCACTTT.

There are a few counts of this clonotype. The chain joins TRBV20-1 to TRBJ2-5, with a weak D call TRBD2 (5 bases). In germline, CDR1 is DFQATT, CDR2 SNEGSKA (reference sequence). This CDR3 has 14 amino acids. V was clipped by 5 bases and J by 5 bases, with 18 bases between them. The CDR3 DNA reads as TGCAGTGCTTTTATCCGAGGGCGGCGGGAGACCCAGTACTTC. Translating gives CSAFIRGRRETQYF.

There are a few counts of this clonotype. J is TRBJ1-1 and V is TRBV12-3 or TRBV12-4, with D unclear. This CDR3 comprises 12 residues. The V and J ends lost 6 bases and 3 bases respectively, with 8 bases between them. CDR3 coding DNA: TGTGCCAGCAGGCTGGAGGACACTGAAGCTTTCTTT. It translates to CASRLEDTEAFF.

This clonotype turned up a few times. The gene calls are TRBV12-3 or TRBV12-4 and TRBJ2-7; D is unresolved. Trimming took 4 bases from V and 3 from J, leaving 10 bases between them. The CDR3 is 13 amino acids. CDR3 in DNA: TGTGCCAGCAGTTGGGAAAGGAGCTACGAGCAGTACTTC. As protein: CASSWERSYEQYF.

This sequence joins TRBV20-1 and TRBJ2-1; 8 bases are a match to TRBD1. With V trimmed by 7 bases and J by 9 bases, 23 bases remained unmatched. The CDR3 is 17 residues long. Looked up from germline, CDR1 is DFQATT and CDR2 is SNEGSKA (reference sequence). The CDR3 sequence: CSVSHLQGVIMNVEQFF. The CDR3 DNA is TGCAGTGTTAGCCATTTACAGGGGGTAATTATGAACGTTGAGCAGTTCTTC.

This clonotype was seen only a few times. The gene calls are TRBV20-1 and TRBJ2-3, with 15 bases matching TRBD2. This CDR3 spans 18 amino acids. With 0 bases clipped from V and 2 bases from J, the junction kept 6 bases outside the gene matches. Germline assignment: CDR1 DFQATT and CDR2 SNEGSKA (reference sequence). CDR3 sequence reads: CSARDFWTSGGVTDTQYF. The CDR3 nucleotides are TGCAGTGCTAGAGACTTCTGGACTAGCGGGGGGGTCACAGATACGCAGTATTTT.

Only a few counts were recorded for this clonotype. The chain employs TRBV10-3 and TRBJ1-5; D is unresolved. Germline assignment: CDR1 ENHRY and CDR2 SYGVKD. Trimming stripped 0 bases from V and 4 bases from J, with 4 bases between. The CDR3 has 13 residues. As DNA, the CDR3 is TGTGCCATCAGTGAGTCGATTAATCAGCCCCAGCATTTT. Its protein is CAISESINQPQHF.

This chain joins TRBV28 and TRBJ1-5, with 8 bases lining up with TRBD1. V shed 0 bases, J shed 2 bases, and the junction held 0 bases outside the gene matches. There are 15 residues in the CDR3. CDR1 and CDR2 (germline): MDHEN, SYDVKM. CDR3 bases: TGTGCCAGCAGTTTATGGACAGGGGGCAATCAGCCCCAGCATTTT. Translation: CASSLWTGGNQPQHF.

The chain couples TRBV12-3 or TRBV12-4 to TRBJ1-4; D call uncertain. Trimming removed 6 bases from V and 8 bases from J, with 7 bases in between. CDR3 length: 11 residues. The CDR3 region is CASREQEKLFF. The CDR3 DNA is TGTGCCAGCAGGGAACAGGAAAAACTGTTTTTT.

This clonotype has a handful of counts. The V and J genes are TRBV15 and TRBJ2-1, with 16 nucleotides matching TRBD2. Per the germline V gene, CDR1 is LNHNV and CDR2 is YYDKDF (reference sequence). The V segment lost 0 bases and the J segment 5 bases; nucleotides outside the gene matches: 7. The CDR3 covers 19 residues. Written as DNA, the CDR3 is TGTGCCACCAGCAGAGATCTCACCGGGACTAGCGGGGGGGACAATGAGCAGTTCTTC. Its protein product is CATSRDLTGTSGGDNEQFF.